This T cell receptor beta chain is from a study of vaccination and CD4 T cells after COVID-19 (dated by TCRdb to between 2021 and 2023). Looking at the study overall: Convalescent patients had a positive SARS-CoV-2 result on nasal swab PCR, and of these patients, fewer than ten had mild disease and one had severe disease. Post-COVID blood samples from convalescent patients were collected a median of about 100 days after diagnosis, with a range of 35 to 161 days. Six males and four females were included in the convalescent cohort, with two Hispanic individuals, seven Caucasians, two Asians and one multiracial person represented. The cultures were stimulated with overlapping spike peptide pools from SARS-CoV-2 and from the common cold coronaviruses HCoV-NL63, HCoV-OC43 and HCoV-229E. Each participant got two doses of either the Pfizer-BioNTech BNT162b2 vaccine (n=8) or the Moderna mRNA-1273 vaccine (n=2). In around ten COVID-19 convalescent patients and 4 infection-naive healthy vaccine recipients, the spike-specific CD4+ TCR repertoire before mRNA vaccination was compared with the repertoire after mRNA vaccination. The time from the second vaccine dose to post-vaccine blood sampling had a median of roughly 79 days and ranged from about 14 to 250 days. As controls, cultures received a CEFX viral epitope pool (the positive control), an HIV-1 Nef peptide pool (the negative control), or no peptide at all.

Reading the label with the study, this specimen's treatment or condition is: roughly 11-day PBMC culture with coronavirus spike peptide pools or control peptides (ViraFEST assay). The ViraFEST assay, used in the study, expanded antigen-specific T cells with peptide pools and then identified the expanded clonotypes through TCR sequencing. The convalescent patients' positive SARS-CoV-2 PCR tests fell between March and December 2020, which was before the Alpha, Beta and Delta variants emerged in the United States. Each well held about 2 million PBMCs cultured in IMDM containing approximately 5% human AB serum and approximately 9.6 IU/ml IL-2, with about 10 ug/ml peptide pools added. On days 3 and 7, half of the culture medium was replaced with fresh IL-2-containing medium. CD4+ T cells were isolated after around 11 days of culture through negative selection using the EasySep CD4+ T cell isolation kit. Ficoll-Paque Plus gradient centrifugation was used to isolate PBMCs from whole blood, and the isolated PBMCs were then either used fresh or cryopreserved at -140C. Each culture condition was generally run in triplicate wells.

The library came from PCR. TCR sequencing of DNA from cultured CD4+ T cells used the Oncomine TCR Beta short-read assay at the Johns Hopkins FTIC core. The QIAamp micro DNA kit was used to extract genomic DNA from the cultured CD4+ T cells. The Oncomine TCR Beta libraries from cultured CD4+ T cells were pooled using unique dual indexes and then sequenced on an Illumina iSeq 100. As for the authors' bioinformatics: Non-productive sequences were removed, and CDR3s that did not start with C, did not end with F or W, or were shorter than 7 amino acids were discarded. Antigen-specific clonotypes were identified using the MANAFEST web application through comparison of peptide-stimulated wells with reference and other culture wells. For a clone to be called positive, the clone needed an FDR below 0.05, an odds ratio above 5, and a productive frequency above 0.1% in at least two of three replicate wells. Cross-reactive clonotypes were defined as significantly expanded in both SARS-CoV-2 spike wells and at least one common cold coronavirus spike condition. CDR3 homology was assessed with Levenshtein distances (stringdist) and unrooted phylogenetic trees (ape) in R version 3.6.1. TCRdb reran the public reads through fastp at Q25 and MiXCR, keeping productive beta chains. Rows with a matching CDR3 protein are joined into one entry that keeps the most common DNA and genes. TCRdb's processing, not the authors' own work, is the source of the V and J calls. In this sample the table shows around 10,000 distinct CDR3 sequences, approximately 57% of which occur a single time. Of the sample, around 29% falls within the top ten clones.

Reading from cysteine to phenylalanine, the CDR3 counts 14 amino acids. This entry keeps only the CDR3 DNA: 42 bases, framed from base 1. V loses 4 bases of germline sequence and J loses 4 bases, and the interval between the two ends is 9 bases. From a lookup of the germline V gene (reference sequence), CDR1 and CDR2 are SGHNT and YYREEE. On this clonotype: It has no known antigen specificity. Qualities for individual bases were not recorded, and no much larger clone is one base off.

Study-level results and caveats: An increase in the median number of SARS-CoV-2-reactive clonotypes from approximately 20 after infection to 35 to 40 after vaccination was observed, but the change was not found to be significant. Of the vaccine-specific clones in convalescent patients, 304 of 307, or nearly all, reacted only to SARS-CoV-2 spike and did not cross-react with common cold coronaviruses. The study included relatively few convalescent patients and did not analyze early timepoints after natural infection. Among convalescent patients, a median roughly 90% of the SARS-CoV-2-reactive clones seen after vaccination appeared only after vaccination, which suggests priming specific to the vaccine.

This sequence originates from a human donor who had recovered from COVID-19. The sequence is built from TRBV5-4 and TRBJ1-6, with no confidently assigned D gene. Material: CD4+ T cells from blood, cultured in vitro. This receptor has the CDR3 CASSQDGYNSPLHF. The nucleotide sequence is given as TGTGCCAGCAGCCAAGACGGTTATAATTCACCCCTCCACTTT.